This T cell receptor beta chain was obtained from a study of post-analysis software for immune sequencing data. Study outcomes and limitations: TRBV5-6, TRBV5-1 and TRBV20-1 belonged to a set of about five TRBV segments that were more frequent in patients than controls. Controls had significantly higher normalized Chao1 diversity than multiple sclerosis patients.

The CDR3 spans 17 residues. V lost 0 bases, J lost 5 bases, and 18 bases lay in between. Germline V gene lookup returns CDR1 MGHRA and CDR2 YSYEKL. As to this clonotype: The target antigen is unknown.

Built from TCR beta cDNA, the libraries had unique molecular identifiers in them. TCRdb passed the PCR reads through MiXCR, listing each CDR3 protein once. The sample has 550,000 to 700,000 distinct CDR3 sequences, around 47% seen once; the top ten hold about 1.8%. The chain uses TRBV4-1 and TRBJ2-3, with D possibly TRBD1 on 6 matching bases. The sample consisted of blood. The TCR originated in a girl aged 5-17 years with multiple sclerosis. The CDR3 DNA reads as TGCGCCAGCAGCCAAGACCCTGACAGGTTTGTCGAAGATACGCAGTATTTT. This translates into CASSQDPDRFVEDTQYF.